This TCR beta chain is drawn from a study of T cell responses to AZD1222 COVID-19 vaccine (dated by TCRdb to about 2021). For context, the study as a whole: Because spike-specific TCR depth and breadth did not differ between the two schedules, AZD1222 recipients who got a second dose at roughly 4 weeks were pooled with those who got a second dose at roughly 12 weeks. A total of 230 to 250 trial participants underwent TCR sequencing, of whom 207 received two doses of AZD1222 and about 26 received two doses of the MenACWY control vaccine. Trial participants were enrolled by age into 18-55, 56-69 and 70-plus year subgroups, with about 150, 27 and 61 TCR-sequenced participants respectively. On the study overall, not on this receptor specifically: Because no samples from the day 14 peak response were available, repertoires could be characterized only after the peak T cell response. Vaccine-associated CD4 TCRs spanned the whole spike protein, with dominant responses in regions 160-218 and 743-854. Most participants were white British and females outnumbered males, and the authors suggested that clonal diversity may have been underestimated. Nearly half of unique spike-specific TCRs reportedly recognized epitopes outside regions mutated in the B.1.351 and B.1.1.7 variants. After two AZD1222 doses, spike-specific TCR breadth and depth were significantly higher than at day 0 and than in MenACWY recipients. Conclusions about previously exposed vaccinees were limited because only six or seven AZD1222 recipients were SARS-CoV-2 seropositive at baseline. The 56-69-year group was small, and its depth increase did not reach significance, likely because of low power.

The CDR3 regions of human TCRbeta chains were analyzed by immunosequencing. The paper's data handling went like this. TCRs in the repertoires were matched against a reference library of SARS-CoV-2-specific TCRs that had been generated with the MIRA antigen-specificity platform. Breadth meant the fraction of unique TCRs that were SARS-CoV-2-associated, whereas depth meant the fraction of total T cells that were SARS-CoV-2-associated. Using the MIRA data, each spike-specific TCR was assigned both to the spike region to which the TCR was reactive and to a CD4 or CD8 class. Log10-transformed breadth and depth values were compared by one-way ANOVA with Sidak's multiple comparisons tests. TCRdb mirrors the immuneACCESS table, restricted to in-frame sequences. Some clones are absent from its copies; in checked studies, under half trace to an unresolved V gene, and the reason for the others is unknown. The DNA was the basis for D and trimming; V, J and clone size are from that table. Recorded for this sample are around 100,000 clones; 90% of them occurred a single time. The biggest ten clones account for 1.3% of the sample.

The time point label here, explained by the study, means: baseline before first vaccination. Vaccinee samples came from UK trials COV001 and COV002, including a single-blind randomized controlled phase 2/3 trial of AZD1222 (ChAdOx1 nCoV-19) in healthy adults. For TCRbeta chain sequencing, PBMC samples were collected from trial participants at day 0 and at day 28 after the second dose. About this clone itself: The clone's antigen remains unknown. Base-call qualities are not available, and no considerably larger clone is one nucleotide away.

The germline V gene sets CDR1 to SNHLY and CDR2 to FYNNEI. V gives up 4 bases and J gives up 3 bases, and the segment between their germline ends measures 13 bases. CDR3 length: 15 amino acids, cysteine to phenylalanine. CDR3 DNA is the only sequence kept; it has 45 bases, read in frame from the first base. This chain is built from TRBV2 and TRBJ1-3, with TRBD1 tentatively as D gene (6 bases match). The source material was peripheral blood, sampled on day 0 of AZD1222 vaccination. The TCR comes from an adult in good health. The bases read TGTGCCAGCAGTGCCCAAACAGGGATTGGAAACACCATATATTTT. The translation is CASSAQTGIGNTIYF.